Listed here are 12 T cell receptor beta chains from one sample, sequenced in a study of cytomegalovirus exposure and HLA in healthy donors. The PCR had 60 Vbeta and 13 Jbeta primers. Profiled with immunoSEQ multiplex PCR; TCRdb holds only in-frame clones, not every one. The data contain about 140,000 clones, roughly four fifths of them singletons. The sample was PBMCs. The receptors originated from a female donor in good health and CMV-seropositive.

The genes are TRBV2 and TRBJ2-7; a weak D match, TRBD1 (8 bases). CDR1 and CDR2 from the germline V gene are SNHLY and FYNNEI. Trimming cost V 3 bases and J 3 bases, with 21 bases left between them. CDR3 length: 17 amino acids. The CDR3 sequence: CASSDPGQGGASYEQYF. The CDR3 DNA follows: TGTGCCAGCAGTGACCCCGGACAGGGAGGGGCCAGCTACGAGCAGTACTTC.

This clone was seen only a few times. V and J are TRBV6-9 and TRBJ2-3; D possibly corresponds to TRBD1 (5 bases). The CDR3 is 14 amino acids. V was trimmed by 6 bases and J by 0 bases, leaving 10 bases between them. Germline values: CDR1 MNHGY, CDR2 SVAAGI. In DNA form, the CDR3 reads TGTGCCAGCAGAGGGGCCTCTAGCACAGATACGCAGTATTTT. Protein sequence: CASRGASSTDTQYF.

This clone has a single count. The V gene is TRBV7-3, the J gene TRBJ2-1, with D possibly matching TRBD2 (6 bases). Germline V CDR1 and CDR2: SGHTA, FQGTGA. V shed 5 bases and J shed 3 bases, with 14 bases lying between them. This CDR3 is 15 amino acids long. The CDR3, as DNA: TGTGCCAGCAGCCCCCGGCGGGGTGACTACAATGAGCAGTTCTTC. It translates to CASSPRRGDYNEQFF.

This rearrangement joins TRBV6-1 to TRBJ1-1; TRBD1 aligns across 7 bases. Germline loops: CDR1 MNHNS, CDR2 SASEGT. The length of the CDR3 is 14 residues. J was trimmed by 5 bases and V by 8 bases; bases with no gene match: 11. The CDR3 reads CASGSYRGQTEAFF. DNA for the CDR3: TGTGCCAGCGGATCTTACAGGGGTCAAACTGAAGCTTTCTTT.

The chain is built from TRBV6-5 and TRBJ2-7; 11 bases fit TRBD1. CDR3 length: 14 amino acids. V was clipped by 5 bases and J by 4 bases; unmatched bases: 4. The V gene's germline CDR1 is MNHEY and CDR2 SVGAGI. CDR3: CASSPGQGEYEQYF. CDR3 in DNA: TGTGCCAGCAGTCCGGGACAGGGGGAATACGAGCAGTACTTC.

This chain uses TRBV7-8 with TRBJ2-5, with D uncertain. Germline CDR1 and CDR2: SGHVS and FQNEAQ. The CDR3 is 13 residues long. Trimming removed 5 bases at V and 4 bases at J, with 11 bases between. Written as DNA, the CDR3 is TGTGCCAGCAGCCTGTATTGGGCAGAGACCCAGTACTTC. Translation: CASSLYWAETQYF.

The chain couples TRBV5-1 to TRBJ2-2, with 8 bases matching TRBD1. This CDR3 spans 15 amino acids. CDR1 is SGHRS and CDR2 is YFSETQ in the germline V gene. Germline trimming cut 4 bases from V and 6 bases from J; bases unmatched to any gene: 8. In DNA, the CDR3 is TGCGCCAGCAGCCCGGACAGGGCTATCGCCGGGGAGCTGTTTTTT. This encodes CASSPDRAIAGELFF.

The chain carries TRBV10-3 and TRBJ2-3, with a tentative D call TRBD1 (6 bases). Trimming stripped 6 bases from V and 6 bases from J, with 13 bases between. Germline V lookup: CDR1 ENHRY, CDR2 SYGVKD. The CDR3 is made up of 13 amino acids. The CDR3 is CAIRGALWDTQYF. The CDR3 region has the DNA TGTGCCATCAGGGGGGCCCTGTGGGATACGCAGTATTTT.

Only a few counts were recorded for this clone. The chain combines TRBV5-1 with TRBJ1-2; a weak D match, TRBD1 (6 bases). This CDR3 has 15 amino acids. Trimming left V 1 base short and J 2 bases short, with 12 bases between. CDR1 and CDR2 from the germline V gene are SGHRS and YFSETQ. The CDR3 DNA sequence: TGCGCCAGCAGCTTGTCTACAGGGACGAACTATGGCTACACCTTC. Its protein product is CASSLSTGTNYGYTF.

This clone has a handful of counts. J is TRBJ1-4 and V is TRBV4-2; D uncertain. This CDR3 contains 14 residues. The V and J ends lost 0 bases and 4 bases respectively, with 6 bases between them. Per germline, CDR1 LGHNA and CDR2 YNFKEQ. Written as DNA, the CDR3 is TGTGCCAGCAGCCAAGATCGACTTAATGAAAAACTGTTTTTT. It translates to CASSQDRLNEKLFF.

The chain links TRBV27 to TRBJ2-7; the D is unclear. The V gene lost 2 bases and the J gene lost 3 bases, with 17 bases spanning the gap. Germline V gene lookup returns CDR1 MNHEY and CDR2 SMNVEV (reference sequence). The CDR3 spans 16 residues. The CDR3 loop is CASSLSLVSNFYEQYF. CDR3 bases: TGTGCCAGCAGTTTAAGTTTAGTGTCAAACTTCTACGAGCAGTACTTC.

The V call is TRBV4-2, the J call TRBJ2-2; TRBD2 is a possible D gene (5 bases). The germline gives CDR1 LGHNA, CDR2 YNFKEQ. The ends were cut back, 1 base at V and 3 bases at J, with 6 bases in the middle. The CDR3 is 14 residues long. The CDR3 loop is CASSQVGDTGELFF. DNA for the CDR3: TGTGCCAGCAGCCAAGTCGGGGACACCGGGGAGCTGTTTTTT.